This passage covers 11 T cell receptor beta chains from one sample sequenced in a study of blood T cell repertoires in COVID-19. The assay was immunoSEQ multiplex PCR, and TCRdb's table has in-frame clones only and misses some. This sample has roughly 53,000 clones, with 70% to 90% found just once. The specimen was peripheral blood. The receptors were sampled from a human donor in a cohort sampled during active COVID-19.

V is TRBV9 and J is TRBJ2-6; D not resolved. Per the germline V gene, CDR1 is SGDLS and CDR2 is YYNGEE. Deletions cut 0 bases from V and 0 bases from J, with 4 bases between. This CDR3 contains 15 residues. CDR3 nucleotide sequence: TGTGCCAGCAGCGTAGTCGGCTCTGGGGCCAACGTCCTGACTTTC. Translated, it gives CASSVVGSGANVLTF.

This clone showed up just a few times. The V call is TRBV28, the J call TRBJ1-5, with 7 bases that match TRBD1. V shed 5 bases and J 3 bases; nucleotides not matched to a gene: 4. The CDR3 has 14 amino acids. CDR1 and CDR2 (germline): MDHEN, SYDVKM. The CDR3 loop reads CASSRGTANQPQHF. The CDR3 bases are TGTGCCAGCAGTCGCGGGACAGCCAATCAGCCCCAGCATTTT.

The J gene is TRBJ1-1, the V gene TRBV29-1; D remains unclear. V lost 6 bases to trimming and J lost 3 bases, with 17 bases between them. Per the germline V gene, CDR1 is SQVTM and CDR2 is ANQGSEA. CDR3 size: 14 residues. The CDR3 spells CSVWSQPFDTEAFF. The CDR3 DNA is TGCAGCGTCTGGAGCCAACCATTCGACACTGAAGCTTTCTTT.

The V and J genes are TRBV30 and TRBJ2-1, with 11 bases lining up with TRBD1. Germline V gene lookup returns CDR1 GTSNPN and CDR2 SVGIG (reference sequence). The CDR3 extends over 20 amino acids. V dropped 5 bases and J dropped 3; count of bases not matched to a gene: 21. The CDR3 here is CAWVDRGPVVAGLDYNEQFF. CDR3 bases: TGTGCCTGGGTGGACAGGGGGCCGGTAGTAGCGGGGCTTGACTACAATGAGCAGTTCTTC.

This clone was observed a single time. The chain employs TRBV27 and TRBJ2-1, with 13 bases aligning to TRBD2. This CDR3 has 14 amino acids. The ends lost 5 bases at V and 5 bases at J; junction bases unmatched: 0. Germline V lookup: CDR1 MNHEY, CDR2 SMNVEV (reference sequence). The CDR3: CASSTSGRDNEQFF. The CDR3 nucleotides are TGTGCCAGCAGTACTAGCGGGAGGGACAATGAGCAGTTCTTC.

V is TRBV6-5 and J is TRBJ1-5; 7 bases match TRBD1. CDR1 and CDR2 from the germline V gene are MNHEY and SVGAGI. Germline trimming cut 4 bases from V and 5 bases from J; bases unmatched to any gene: 5. This CDR3 comprises 14 residues. The CDR3 reads CASSLRDRHQPQHF. DNA for the CDR3: TGTGCCAGCAGTTTACGGGACAGACATCAGCCCCAGCATTTT.

The V and J genes are TRBV9 and TRBJ2-3, with 12 bases aligning to TRBD2. The germline gives CDR1 SGDLS, CDR2 YYNGEE. Trimming at V came to 4 bases and at J to 4 bases, leaving 4 bases not matched to a gene. CDR3 length equals 15 residues. The CDR3 is CASSTRLAGADTQYF. CDR3 coding DNA: TGTGCCAGCAGCACTCGACTAGCGGGGGCAGATACGCAGTATTTT.

V usage is TRBV5-8 and J usage is TRBJ2-7; 8 bases match TRBD1. Trimming cost V 5 bases and J 5 bases; bases outside gene matches: 6. This CDR3 is built from 13 residues. Germline V gene sequence: CDR1 SGHTS, CDR2 YDEGEE. CDR3 loop: CASRKTGVNEQYF. CDR3 coding DNA: TGTGCCAGCAGAAAGACAGGGGTCAACGAGCAGTACTTC. Full variable domain (remainder filled in from reference TRBV5-8 and TRBJ2-7): EAGVTQSPTHLIKTRGQQATLRCSPISGHTSVYWYQQALGLGLQFLLWYDEGEERNRGNFPPRFSGRQFPNYSSELNVNALELEDSALYLCASRKTGVNEQYFGPGTRLTVT.

This rearrangement joins TRBV28 to TRBJ1-2; D gene uncertain. The CDR3 consists of 14 residues. CDR1 is MDHEN, CDR2 SYDVKM, per germline. Trimming pared 3 bases from V and 2 bases from J, leaving 10 bases between. CDR3 residues: CASSLGDVNYGYTF. CDR3 in DNA: TGTGCCAGCAGTTTGGGCGACGTAAACTATGGCTACACCTTC.

The V gene is TRBV7-3, the J gene TRBJ1-1, with D uncertain. V was trimmed by 0 bases and J by 6 bases, leaving 8 bases between them. Looked up from germline, CDR1 is SGHTA and CDR2 is FQGTGA. The CDR3 contains 13 residues. The CDR3 DNA is TGTGCCAGCAGCTTAACGTCCGGGTCTGAAGCTTTCTTT. Its translation is CASSLTSGSEAFF.

CDR3 sequence (DNA): TGCGCCAGCAGTGAGTCGAAGGGGCGCACTGAAGCTTTCTTT. Translated, it gives CASSESKGRTEAFF. The rearrangement joins TRBV10-1 to TRBJ1-1, with D perhaps matching TRBD1 (5 bases). The CDR3 is 14 amino acids. V dropped 0 bases and J dropped 4 bases, with 9 bases sitting between them. The germline V gene encodes CDR1 WNHNN and CDR2 SYGVQD (reference sequence).